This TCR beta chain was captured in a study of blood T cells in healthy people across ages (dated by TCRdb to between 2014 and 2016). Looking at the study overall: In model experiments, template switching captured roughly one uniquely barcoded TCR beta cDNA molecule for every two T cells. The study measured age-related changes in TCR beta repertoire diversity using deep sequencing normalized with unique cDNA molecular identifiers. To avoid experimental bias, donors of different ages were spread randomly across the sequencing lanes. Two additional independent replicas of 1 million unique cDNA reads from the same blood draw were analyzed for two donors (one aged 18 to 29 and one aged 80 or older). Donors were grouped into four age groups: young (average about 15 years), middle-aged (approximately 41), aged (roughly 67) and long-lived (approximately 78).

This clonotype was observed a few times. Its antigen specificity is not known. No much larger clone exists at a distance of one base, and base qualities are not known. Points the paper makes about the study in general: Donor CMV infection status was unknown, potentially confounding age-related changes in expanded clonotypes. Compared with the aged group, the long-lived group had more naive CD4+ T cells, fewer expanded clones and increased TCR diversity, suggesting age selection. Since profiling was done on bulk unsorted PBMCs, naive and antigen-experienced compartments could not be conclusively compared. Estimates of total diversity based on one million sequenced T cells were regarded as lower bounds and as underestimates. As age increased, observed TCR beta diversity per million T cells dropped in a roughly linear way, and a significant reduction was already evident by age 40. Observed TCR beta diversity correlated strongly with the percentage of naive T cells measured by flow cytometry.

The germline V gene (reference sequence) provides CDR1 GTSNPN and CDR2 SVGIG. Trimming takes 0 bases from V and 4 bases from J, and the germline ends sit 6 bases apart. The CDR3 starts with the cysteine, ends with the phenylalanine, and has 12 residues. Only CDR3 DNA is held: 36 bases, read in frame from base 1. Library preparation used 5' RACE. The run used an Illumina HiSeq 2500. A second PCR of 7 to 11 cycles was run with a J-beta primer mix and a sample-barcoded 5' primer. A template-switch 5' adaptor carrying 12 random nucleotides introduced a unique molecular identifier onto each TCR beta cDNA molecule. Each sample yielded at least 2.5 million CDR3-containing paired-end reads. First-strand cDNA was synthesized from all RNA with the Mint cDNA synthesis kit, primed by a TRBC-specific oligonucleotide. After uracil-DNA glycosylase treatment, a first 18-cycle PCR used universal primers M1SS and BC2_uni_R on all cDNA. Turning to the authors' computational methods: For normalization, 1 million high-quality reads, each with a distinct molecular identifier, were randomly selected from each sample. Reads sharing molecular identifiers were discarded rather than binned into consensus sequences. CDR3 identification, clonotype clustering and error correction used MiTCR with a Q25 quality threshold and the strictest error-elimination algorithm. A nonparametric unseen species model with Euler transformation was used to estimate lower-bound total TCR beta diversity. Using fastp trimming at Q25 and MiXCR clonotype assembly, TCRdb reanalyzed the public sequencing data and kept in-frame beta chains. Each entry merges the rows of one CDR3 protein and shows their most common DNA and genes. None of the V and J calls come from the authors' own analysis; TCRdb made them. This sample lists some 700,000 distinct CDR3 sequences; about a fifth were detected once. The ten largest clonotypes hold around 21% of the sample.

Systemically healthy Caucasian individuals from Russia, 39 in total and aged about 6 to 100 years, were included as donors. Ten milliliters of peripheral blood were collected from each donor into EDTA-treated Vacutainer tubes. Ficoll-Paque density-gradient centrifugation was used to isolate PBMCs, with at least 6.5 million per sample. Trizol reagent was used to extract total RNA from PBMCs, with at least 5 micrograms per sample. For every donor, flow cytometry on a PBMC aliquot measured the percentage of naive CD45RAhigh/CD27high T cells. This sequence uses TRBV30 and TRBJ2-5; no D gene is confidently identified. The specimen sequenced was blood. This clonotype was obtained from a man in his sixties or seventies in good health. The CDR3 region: CAWSVHLETQYF. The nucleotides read TGTGCCTGGAGTGTGCACTTAGAGACCCAGTACTTC.